One sample yielded the 29 T cell receptor beta chains listed below, sequenced in a study (dated by TCRdb to the mid-2010s). Receptors were amplified or captured by 5' RACE. Sequencing was performed on an Illumina MiSeq. The public reads were reanalyzed by TCRdb: fastp trimming at Q25, MiXCR alignment, in-frame beta chains only. Here each entry gathers all rows of one CDR3 protein and keeps the most common genes and DNA. The sample table lists about 62,000 distinct CDR3 sequences, roughly 30% of them with a count of one. The biggest ten clones account for 2.3% of the sample. Sequenced input: tumor-infiltrating naive CD4+ T cells sorted from the breast tumor. The cell subset or site label here, explained by the study, means: naive CD4+ T cells, CD4+CD45RA+CD25-. The receptors derive from a female donor with breast cancer.

This clonotype was recorded a few times. V usage is TRBV10-3 and J usage is TRBJ1-1; no clear D. This CDR3 contains 18 residues. V dropped 3 bases and J dropped 1 base, with 21 bases sitting between them. CDR1 and CDR2 from the germline V gene are ENHRY and SYGVKD. CDR3 protein: CAISDSSNLMGTNTEAFF. The DNA for the CDR3 is TGTGCCATCAGTGATTCCAGCAACCTAATGGGCACGAACACTGAAGCTTTCTTT.

As concerns this clonotype: The junction does not match germline at one end; this may be a read error. The chain recombines TRBV7-2 with TRBJ2-1, with 7 positions matching TRBD1. The CDR3 totals 16 residues. From germline, CDR1 is SGHTA and CDR2 FQGNSA. The CDR3 DNA is TGTGCCAGCAGCGTAGCCCTGGGTAGGGGGCTAACTGAGCAGTTCTTC. Amino acid sequence: CASSVALGRGLTEQFF.

This chain connects TRBV5-1 to TRBJ1-1; no reliable D call. Germline V CDR1 and CDR2: SGHRS, YFSETQ. Trimming removed 3 bases from V and 4 bases from J, with 7 bases in between. CDR3 length equals 12 residues. Here the CDR3 DNA reads TGCGCCAGCAGCTGGGATATCACTGAAGCTTTCTTT. This sequence encodes CASSWDITEAFF.

The count of this clonotype is one. One end of the junction is discordant with germline, which a read error may explain. J is TRBJ2-3 and V is TRBV7-8, with D perhaps TRBD2 (6 bases). This CDR3 has 16 residues. CDR1 is SGHVS, CDR2 FQNEAQ, per germline. The CDR3 nucleotides read TGTGCCAGCAGCCCTCGACAGTTCACTAGCACTGATACGCAGTATTTT. It translates to CASSPRQFTSTDTQYF.

The rearrangement uses TRBV6-2 or TRBV6-3 and TRBJ2-4; 9 positions agree with TRBD2. CDR3 length: 14 residues. CDR1 is MNHEY and CDR2 is SVGEGT in the germline V gene. The V and J ends lost 6 bases and 4 bases, in that order; junction bases with no gene match: 4. For the CDR3, the DNA is TGTGCCAGCAGAAATAGCGGGGGAAAAAACATTCAGTACTTC. It yields the protein CASRNSGGKNIQYF.

This clonotype was counted between two and nine times. The V call is TRBV7-2, the J call TRBJ2-2; D may be TRBD2 (5 bases). CDR1 SGHTA and CDR2 FQGNSA come from the germline V gene. The CDR3 has 14 amino acids. The germline V and J ends were trimmed by 6 bases and 6 bases, with 14 bases remaining between them. The CDR3 reads CASRRDSSSGELFF. The CDR3 region has the DNA TGTGCCAGCAGGAGGGATTCGTCTTCCGGGGAGCTGTTTTTT.

This clonotype was observed at least ten times. The genes are TRBV9 and TRBJ2-7, with 8 bases that match TRBD2. Germline lookup yields CDR1 SGDLS and CDR2 YYNGEE. This CDR3 spans 15 amino acids. Trimming at V came to 4 bases and at J to 5 bases, leaving 11 bases not matched to a gene. The CDR3 DNA reads TGTGCCAGCAGCTTTCGGACTAGCCCACGGGACGAGCAGTACTTC. This sequence encodes CASSFRTSPRDEQYF.

The chain is built from TRBV2 and TRBJ1-2, with D unresolved. Between the trimmed V and J ends, which lost 6 bases and 4 bases, there was a span of 12 bases. This CDR3 region has 13 residues. Germline CDR1 and CDR2: SNHLY and FYNNEI. The DNA of the CDR3 is TGTGCCAGCAGCGCAGTTGTTGGCTATGGCTACACCTTC. Protein product: CASSAVVGYGYTF.

This clonotype was observed a handful of times. CDR3 in DNA: TGCAGTGCTAGCGGGAGGGCGACCACGGAGCTGTTTTTT. Its protein is CSASGRATTELFF. This chain links TRBV20-1 with TRBJ2-2; 8 nucleotides align to TRBD2. This CDR3 is 13 amino acids long. Germline CDR1 reads DFQATT; CDR2 reads SNEGSKA (reference sequence). The J segment lost 10 bases and the V segment lost 3 bases, leaving 7 bases of the junction unmatched.

The rearrangement links TRBV2 to TRBJ1-5; 7 bases align to TRBD1. V trimming: 5 bases; J trimming: 3 bases; junction bases outside the gene matches: 7. The CDR3 spans 15 residues. From germline, CDR1 is SNHLY and CDR2 FYNNEI. CDR3 region: CASSPSGGNNQPQHF. CDR3 DNA sequence: TGTGCCAGCAGTCCATCAGGGGGGAACAATCAGCCCCAGCATTTT.

This clonotype was observed a few times. The chain is built from TRBV6-2 or TRBV6-3 and TRBJ2-7, with 9 positions matching TRBD1. Germline trimming cut 5 bases from V and 5 bases from J; bases unmatched to any gene: 10. CDR1 MNHEY and CDR2 SVGEGT come from the germline V gene. This CDR3 is 15 amino acids long. The CDR3 reads CASSHRGQGDHEQYF. In DNA, the CDR3 is TGTGCCAGCAGTCATCGGGGACAGGGTGACCACGAGCAGTACTTC.

The CDR3 loop is CASSHDRNTEAFF. CDR3 coding DNA: TGTGCCAGCAGCCATGACAGGAACACTGAAGCTTTCTTT. V and J are TRBV5-4 and TRBJ1-1; D is perhaps TRBD1 (5 bases). Trimming took off 4 bases at V and 1 base at J, with 8 bases between the two ends. Germline CDR1 is SGHNT and CDR2 is YYREEE (reference sequence). The CDR3 sequence is 13 residues long.

The chain employs TRBV3-1 and TRBJ2-5; TRBD2 matches at 11 bases. The CDR3 is 16 amino acids. With 5 bases clipped from V and 2 bases from J, the junction kept 7 bases outside the gene matches. CDR1 is LGHDT, CDR2 YNNKEL, per germline (reference sequence). The CDR3 nucleotides read TGTGCCAGCAGCGCCCGACTAGCGGGGAGACAAGAGACCCAGTACTTC. Its translation: CASSARLAGRQETQYF.

The chain carries TRBV20-1 and TRBJ2-7, with D possibly being TRBD2 (5 bases). In germline, CDR1 is DFQATT, CDR2 SNEGSKA (reference sequence). This CDR3 region has 15 residues. Trimming left V 0 bases short and J 2 bases short, with 14 bases between. This chain's CDR3 is CSARDVGVATYEQYF. As DNA, the CDR3 is TGCAGTGCTAGAGATGTGGGAGTTGCCACCTACGAGCAGTACTTC.

This clonotype was seen only a few times. V usage is TRBV28 and J usage is TRBJ1-1; D unclear. The CDR3 spans 17 residues. Trimming shortened V by 2 bases and J by 2 bases, and 18 bases separated the two germline ends. Per germline, CDR1 MDHEN and CDR2 SYDVKM. CDR3 DNA sequence: TGTGCCAGCAGTTTAGTTTTCGGCCGGGTCTTTAACACTGAAGCTTTCTTT. Translating gives CASSLVFGRVFNTEAFF.

This clonotype occurred many times. The chain is built from TRBV7-2 and TRBJ1-2; weak D call: TRBD1 (5 bases). CDR1 and CDR2 (germline): SGHTA, FQGNSA. The CDR3 is 18 residues long. V lost 6 bases and J lost 0, with 23 bases in between. The CDR3: CASRSGTLTYKANYGYTF. In nucleotides, the CDR3 is TGTGCCAGCAGGTCCGGGACCCTCACATACAAAGCTAACTATGGCTACACCTTC.

The gene calls are TRBV2 and TRBJ2-5; 7 nucleotides line up with TRBD1. Germline assignment: CDR1 SNHLY and CDR2 FYNNEI. The CDR3 loop spans 13 amino acids. The junction had 8 bases not matched to a gene; V was cut back by 4 bases and J by 9 bases. In DNA form, the CDR3 reads TGTGCCAGCAGTGCTACAGGGGAAAGGTCCCAGTACTTC. This sequence encodes CASSATGERSQYF. Drawing the rest from reference TRBV2 and TRBJ2-5, the complete variable domain is EPEVTQTPSHQVTQMGQEVILRCVPISNHLYFYWYRQILGQKVEFLVSFYNNEISEKSEIFDDQFSVERPDGSNFTLKIRSTKLEDSAMYFCASSATGERSQYFGPGTRLLVL.

The chain employs TRBV7-2 and TRBJ2-7; D gene ambiguous. The V end was cut by 5 bases, the J end by 3 bases, with 8 bases between. There are 12 residues in the CDR3. The germline V gene has CDR1 SGHTA and CDR2 FQGNSA. The DNA for the CDR3 is TGTGCCAGCAGCAAAGACGACTACGAGCAGTACTTC. Translation: CASSKDDYEQYF.

J is TRBJ2-4 and V is TRBV5-4; the match to TRBD1 covers 8 bases. Germline-derived CDR1 and CDR2 are SGHNT and YYREEE (reference sequence). V was pared by 6 bases and J by 8 bases, with 10 bases of the junction left unmatched. The CDR3 loop spans 14 amino acids. CDR3 in DNA: TGTGCCAGCACCCCAGACAGGGGCGTAGACATTCAGTACTTC. Its protein is CASTPDRGVDIQYF. The whole variable domain, remainder taken from reference TRBV5-4 and TRBJ2-4, is ETGVTQSPTHLIKTRGQQVTLRCSSQSGHNTVSWYQQALGQGPQFIFQYYREEENGRGNFPPRFSGLQFPNYSSELNVNALELDDSALYLCASTPDRGVDIQYFGAGTRLSVL.

V gene TRBV7-6 combines with J gene TRBJ2-3; D gene unclear. The CDR3 runs to 13 residues. Germline V lookup: CDR1 SGHVS, CDR2 FNYEAQ. V was cut by 1 base and J by 2 bases, with 4 bases left in between. CDR3 sequence (DNA): TGTGCCAGCAGCTTAGACCTCACAGATACGCAGTATTTT. The encoded protein is CASSLDLTDTQYF.

The V call is TRBV5-1, the J call TRBJ2-7, with 8 bases fitting TRBD2. The CDR3 runs 14 residues. V shed 4 bases, J shed 5 bases, and the junction held 8 bases outside the gene matches. Germline CDR1 reads SGHRS; CDR2 reads YFSETQ. Here the CDR3 DNA reads TGCGCCAGCAGCAACAGCGGGAGTGTCGACGAGCAGTACTTC. Residues: CASSNSGSVDEQYF.

This clonotype came up a few times. The chain recombines TRBV5-4 with TRBJ1-4; 8 bases match TRBD1. The V and J ends lost 0 bases and 0 bases, in that order; junction bases with no gene match: 4. This CDR3 spans 17 amino acids. Germline V lookup: CDR1 SGHNT, CDR2 YYREEE (reference sequence). As DNA, the CDR3 is TGTGCCAGCAGCTTGGGGGGACAGGCGGCAACTAATGAAAAACTGTTTTTT. The encoded protein is CASSLGGQAATNEKLFF.

The CDR3 DNA reads as TGTGCCAGCAGCCAGGACAGAGGCAGGAACATTCAGTACTTC. Its protein product is CASSQDRGRNIQYF. The chain links TRBV7-3 to TRBJ2-4, with D tentatively TRBD1 (6 bases). Germline loops: CDR1 SGHTA, CDR2 FQGTGA. This CDR3 spans 14 amino acids. V gave up 5 bases and J gave up 7 bases, with 15 bases separating them. The full variable domain, rest sourced from reference TRBV7-3 and TRBJ2-4, is GAGVSQTPSNKVTEKGKYVELRCDPISGHTALYWYRQSLGQGPEFLIYFQGTGAADDSGLPNDRFFAVRPEGSVSTLKIQRTERGDSAVYLCASSQDRGRNIQYFGAGTRLSVL.

This chain joins TRBV6-1 and TRBJ1-4; D uncertain. V lost 6 bases and J lost 2, with 13 bases in between. Germline CDR1 MNHNS, CDR2 SASEGT. CDR3 length equals 15 residues. This CDR3 is CASSRRGATNEKLFF. CDR3 coding DNA: TGTGCCAGCAGCCGGCGGGGAGCCACTAATGAAAAACTGTTTTTT.

This clonotype is termed medium-sized (0.01 to 0.1%). This rearrangement joins TRBV29-1 to TRBJ2-5; D call uncertain. The CDR3 length is 12 residues. The V end was cut by 6 bases, the J end by 4 bases, with 12 bases between. Looked up from germline, CDR1 is SQVTM and CDR2 is ANQGSEA. Here the CDR3 reads CSVRHGRETQYF. DNA of the CDR3: TGCAGCGTGAGACACGGTAGAGAGACCCAGTACTTC.

In its sample, this clonotype was seen a few times. The chain joins TRBV12-3 or TRBV12-4 to TRBJ2-3; unclear D gene. The CDR3 runs to 12 residues. V dropped 6 bases and J dropped 10 bases, with 14 bases sitting between them. The CDR3 reads CASSLYQEAQYF. Here the CDR3 DNA reads TGTGCCAGCAGCCTATATCAGGAAGCGCAGTATTTT.

This clonotype showed up many times. The chain uses TRBV20-1 and TRBJ2-6; the D call may be TRBD1 or TRBD2 (5 bases each). Trimming left V 8 bases short and J 4 bases short, with 15 bases between. The CDR3 consists of 14 residues. Germline V lookup: CDR1 DFQATT, CDR2 SNEGSKA (reference sequence). This CDR3 is CSPVWGRGANVLTF. The CDR3 DNA is TGCAGTCCCGTCTGGGGGAGAGGGGCCAACGTCCTGACTTTC.

This rearrangement joins TRBV20-1 to TRBJ1-2, with 7 nucleotides matching TRBD1. The CDR3 covers 12 residues. Germline CDR1 is DFQATT and CDR2 is SNEGSKA (reference sequence). V gave up 3 bases and J gave up 8 bases; unmatched junction bases: 6. As DNA, the CDR3 is TGCAGTGCTAGGAGGGGGCTAGAGGGCTACACCTTC. It translates to CSARRGLEGYTF.

As concerns this clonotype: A much larger clone sits a single nucleotide away, making a read error possible. The V call is TRBV5-1, the J call TRBJ1-6; the D gene is possibly TRBD1 (6 bases). Trimming stripped 2 bases from V and 7 bases from J, with 13 bases between. The CDR3 has 15 residues. Germline V CDR1 and CDR2: SGHRS, YFSETQ. CDR3: CASSLPETGNSPLHF. CDR3 in DNA: TGCGCCAGCAGCTTACCAGAGACAGGCAATTCACCCCTCCACTTT.